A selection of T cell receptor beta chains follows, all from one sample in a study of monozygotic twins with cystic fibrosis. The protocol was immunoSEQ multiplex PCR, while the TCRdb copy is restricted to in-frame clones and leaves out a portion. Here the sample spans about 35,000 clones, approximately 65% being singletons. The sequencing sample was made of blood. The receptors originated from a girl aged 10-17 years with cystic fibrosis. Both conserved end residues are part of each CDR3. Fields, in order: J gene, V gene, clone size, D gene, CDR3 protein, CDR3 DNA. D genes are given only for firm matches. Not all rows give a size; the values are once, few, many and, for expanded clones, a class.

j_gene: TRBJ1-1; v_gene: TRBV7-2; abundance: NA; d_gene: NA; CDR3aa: CASSHLFMNTEAFF; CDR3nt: TGTGCCAGCAGCCACCTTTTCATGAACACTGAAGCTTTCTTT
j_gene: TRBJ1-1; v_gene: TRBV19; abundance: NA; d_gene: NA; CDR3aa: CASSIRGNTEAFF; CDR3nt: TGTGCCAGTAGTATACGAGGGAACACTGAAGCTTTCTTT
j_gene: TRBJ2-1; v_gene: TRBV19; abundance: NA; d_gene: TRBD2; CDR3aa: CASSPIAGGGEQFF; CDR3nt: TGTGCCAGTAGCCCAATAGCGGGAGGGGGTGAGCAGTTCTTC
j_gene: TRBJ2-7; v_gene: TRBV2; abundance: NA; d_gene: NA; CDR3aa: CASSRTESYYEQYF; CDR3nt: TGTGCCAGCAGTCGGACAGAGTCTTATTACGAGCAGTACTTC
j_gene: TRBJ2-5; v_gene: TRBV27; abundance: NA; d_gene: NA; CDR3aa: CASSMDGPGETQYF; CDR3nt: TGTGCCAGCAGTATGGACGGCCCGGGGGAGACCCAGTACTTC
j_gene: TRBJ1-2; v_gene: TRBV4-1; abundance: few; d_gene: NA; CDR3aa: CASSQLASEYGYTF; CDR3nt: TGCGCCAGCAGCCAATTGGCGTCGGAGTATGGCTACACCTTC
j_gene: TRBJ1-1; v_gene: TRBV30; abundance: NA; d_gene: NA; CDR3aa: CAWRLGGGGTEAFF; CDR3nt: TGTGCCTGGAGACTGGGGGGAGGGGGTACTGAAGCTTTCTTT
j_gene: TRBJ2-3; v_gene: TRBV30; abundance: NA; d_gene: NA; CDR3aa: CAWSVIEALDTQYF; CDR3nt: TGTGCCTGGAGTGTAATAGAGGCCCTAGATACGCAGTATTTT
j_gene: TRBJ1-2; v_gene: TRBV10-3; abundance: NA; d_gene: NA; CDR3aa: CAPHPNRFDYGYTF; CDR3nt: TGTGCCCCACACCCAAACAGGTTCGACTATGGCTACACCTTC
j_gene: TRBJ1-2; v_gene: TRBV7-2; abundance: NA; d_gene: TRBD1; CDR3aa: CASSLGTGVEGYTF; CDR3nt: TGTGCCAGCAGCTTAGGGACAGGGGTGGAAGGCTACACCTTC
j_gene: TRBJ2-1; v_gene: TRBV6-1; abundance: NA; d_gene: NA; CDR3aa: CASSVSSYEQFF; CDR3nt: TGTGCCAGCAGTGTGTCTAGCTATGAGCAGTTCTTC
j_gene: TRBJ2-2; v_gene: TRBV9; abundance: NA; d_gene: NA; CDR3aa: CASSVTAAVTGELFF; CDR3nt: TGTGCCAGCAGCGTCACCGCGGCGGTCACCGGGGAGCTGTTTTTT
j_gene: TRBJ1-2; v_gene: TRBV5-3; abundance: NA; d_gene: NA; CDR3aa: CARSLVPWGYTF; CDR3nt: TGTGCCAGAAGCTTGGTCCCCTGGGGCTACACCTTC
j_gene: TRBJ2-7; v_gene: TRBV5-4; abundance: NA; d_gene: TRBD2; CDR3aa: CASSESGKSSYEQYF; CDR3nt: TGTGCCAGCAGCGAAAGCGGGAAATCCTCCTACGAGCAGTACTTC
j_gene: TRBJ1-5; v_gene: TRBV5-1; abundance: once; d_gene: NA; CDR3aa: CASRLTWGGNQPQHF; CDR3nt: TGCGCCAGCAGGCTCACGTGGGGGGGCAATCAGCCCCAGCATTTT
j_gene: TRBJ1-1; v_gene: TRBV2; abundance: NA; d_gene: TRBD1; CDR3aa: CASQRDRGRTAFF; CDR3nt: TGTGCCAGCCAGAGGGACAGGGGGCGAACGGCTTTCTTT
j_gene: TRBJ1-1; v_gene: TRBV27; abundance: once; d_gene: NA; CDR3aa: CASSSHPLNTEAFF; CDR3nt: TGTGCCAGCAGTTCCCATCCACTGAACACTGAAGCTTTCTTT
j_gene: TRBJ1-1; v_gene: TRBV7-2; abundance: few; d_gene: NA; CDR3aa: CASSLGGPTEAFF; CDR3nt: TGTGCCAGCAGCTTAGGGGGCCCCACTGAAGCTTTCTTT
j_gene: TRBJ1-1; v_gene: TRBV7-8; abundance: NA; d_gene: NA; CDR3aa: CASTWDGNTEAFF; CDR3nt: TGTGCCAGCACCTGGGACGGAAACACTGAAGCTTTCTTT
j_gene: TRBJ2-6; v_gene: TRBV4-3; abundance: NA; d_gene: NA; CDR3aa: CASSQATENSGANVLTF; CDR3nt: TGCGCCAGCAGCCAGGCGACAGAGAACTCTGGGGCCAACGTCCTGACTTTC
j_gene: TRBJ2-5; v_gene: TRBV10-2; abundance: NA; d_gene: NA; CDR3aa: CASLGSPQETQYF; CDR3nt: TGCGCCAGTTTGGGCAGCCCGCAAGAGACCCAGTACTTC
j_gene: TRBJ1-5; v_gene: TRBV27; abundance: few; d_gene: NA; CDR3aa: CASSLYRDQPQHF; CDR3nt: TGTGCCAGCAGTTTGTATAGGGATCAGCCCCAGCATTTT
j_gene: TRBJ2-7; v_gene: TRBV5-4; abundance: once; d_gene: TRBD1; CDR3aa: CASSSTGVSEQYF; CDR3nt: TGTGCCAGCAGCTCTACAGGGGTCAGCGAGCAGTACTTC
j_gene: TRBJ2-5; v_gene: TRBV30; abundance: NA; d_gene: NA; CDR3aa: CAWSGVRAGETQYF; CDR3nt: TGTGCCTGGAGTGGTGTCAGGGCGGGAGAGACCCAGTACTTC
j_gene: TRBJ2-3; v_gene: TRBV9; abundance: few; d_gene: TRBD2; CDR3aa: CASSVGTSGPDTQYF; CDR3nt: TGTGCCAGCAGCGTCGGGACTAGCGGGCCAGATACGCAGTATTTT
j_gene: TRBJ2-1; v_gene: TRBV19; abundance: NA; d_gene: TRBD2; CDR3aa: CASSTASGRVWKVNEQFF; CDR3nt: TGTGCCAGTAGTACAGCTAGCGGGAGGGTTTGGAAGGTCAATGAGCAGTTCTTC
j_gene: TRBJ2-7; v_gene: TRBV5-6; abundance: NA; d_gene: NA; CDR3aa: CASSPDNPYEQYF; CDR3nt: TGTGCCAGCAGCCCTGACAATCCCTACGAGCAGTACTTC
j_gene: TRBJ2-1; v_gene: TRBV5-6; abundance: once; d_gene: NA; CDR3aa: CASSLRGSNEQFF; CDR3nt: TGTGCCAGCAGCTTACGAGGGTCCAATGAGCAGTTCTTC
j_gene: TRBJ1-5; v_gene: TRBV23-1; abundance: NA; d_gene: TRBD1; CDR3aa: CASWTGNGNQPQHF; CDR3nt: TGCGCCAGCTGGACAGGGAATGGCAATCAGCCCCAGCATTTT
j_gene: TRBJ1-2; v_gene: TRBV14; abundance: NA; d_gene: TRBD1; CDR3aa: CASSAKDRGNYGYTF; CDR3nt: TGTGCCAGCAGCGCAAAGGACAGGGGAAACTATGGCTACACCTTC
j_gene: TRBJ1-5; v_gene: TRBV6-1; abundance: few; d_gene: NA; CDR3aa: CASSAWGRGSGQPQHF; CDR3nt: TGTGCCAGCAGTGCCTGGGGGCGGGGGTCGGGTCAGCCCCAGCATTTT
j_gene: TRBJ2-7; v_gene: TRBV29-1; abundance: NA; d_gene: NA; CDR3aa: CSVGESYSYEQYF; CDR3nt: TGCAGCGTTGGGGAGTCTTACTCCTACGAGCAGTACTTC
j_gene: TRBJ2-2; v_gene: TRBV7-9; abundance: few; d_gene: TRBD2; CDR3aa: CASSIRTSGRNTGELFF; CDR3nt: TGTGCCAGCAGCATTAGGACTAGCGGGAGGAACACCGGGGAGCTGTTTTTT
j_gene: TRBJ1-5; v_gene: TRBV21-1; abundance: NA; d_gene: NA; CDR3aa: CASSKGGSGGVNNQPQHF; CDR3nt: TGTGCCAGCAGCAAAGGAGGGTCGGGGGGGGTCAACAATCAGCCCCAGCATTTT
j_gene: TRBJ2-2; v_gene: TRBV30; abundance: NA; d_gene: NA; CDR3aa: CAWSQGLFTGELFF; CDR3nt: TGTGCCTGGAGTCAAGGACTTTTCACCGGGGAGCTGTTTTTT
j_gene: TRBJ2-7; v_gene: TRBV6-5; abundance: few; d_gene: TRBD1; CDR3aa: CASSYGTGLGEQYF; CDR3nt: TGTGCCAGCAGTTACGGGACAGGGTTGGGGGAGCAGTACTTC
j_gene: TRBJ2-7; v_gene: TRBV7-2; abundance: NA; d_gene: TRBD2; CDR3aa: CASSLGGAAGGPYEQYF; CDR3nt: TGTGCCAGCAGCCTTGGGGGAGCGGCGGGAGGGCCGTACGAGCAGTACTTC
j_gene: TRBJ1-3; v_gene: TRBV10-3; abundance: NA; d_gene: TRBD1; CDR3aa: CAISESWGQVSSGNTIYF; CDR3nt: TGTGCCATCAGTGAGTCCTGGGGACAGGTTAGCTCTGGAAACACCATATATTTT
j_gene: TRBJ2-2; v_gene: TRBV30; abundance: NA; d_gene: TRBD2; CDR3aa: CAWSVLADANTGELFF; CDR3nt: TGTGCCTGGAGTGTACTAGCGGATGCGAACACCGGGGAGCTGTTTTTT
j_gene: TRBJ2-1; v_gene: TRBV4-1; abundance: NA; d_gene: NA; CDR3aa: CASSQVAVPVNEQFF; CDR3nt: TGCGCCAGCAGCCAAGTAGCGGTACCGGTCAATGAGCAGTTCTTC
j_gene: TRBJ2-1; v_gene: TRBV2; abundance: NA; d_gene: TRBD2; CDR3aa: CASKDPGRAIDEQFF; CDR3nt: TGTGCCAGCAAGGATCCGGGGAGGGCCATCGATGAGCAGTTCTTC
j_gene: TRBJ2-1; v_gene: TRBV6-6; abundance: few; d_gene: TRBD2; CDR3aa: CASSYRGLAGVEQFF; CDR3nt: TGTGCCAGCAGTTACCGGGGACTAGCGGGAGTTGAGCAGTTCTTC
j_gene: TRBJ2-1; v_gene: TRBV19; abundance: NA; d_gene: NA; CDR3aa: CASSMGRGHNEQFF; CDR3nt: TGTGCCAGTAGTATGGGCAGAGGCCACAATGAGCAGTTCTTC
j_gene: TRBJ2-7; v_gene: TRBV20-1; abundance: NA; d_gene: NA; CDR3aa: CSASPHEQYF; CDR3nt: TGCAGTGCTAGCCCCCACGAGCAGTACTTC
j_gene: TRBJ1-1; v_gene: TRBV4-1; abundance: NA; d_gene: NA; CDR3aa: CASSQDARAGFHTEAFF; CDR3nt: TGCGCCAGCAGCCAAGATGCCAGGGCAGGGTTTCACACTGAAGCTTTCTTT
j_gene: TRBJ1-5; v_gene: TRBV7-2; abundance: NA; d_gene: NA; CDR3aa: CASSLGHLNQPQHF; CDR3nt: TGTGCCAGCAGCTTAGGGCATTTAAATCAGCCCCAGCATTTT
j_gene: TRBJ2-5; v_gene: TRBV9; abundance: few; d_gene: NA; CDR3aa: CASSVSGGRETQYF; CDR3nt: TGTGCCAGCAGCGTAAGTGGTGGCCGGGAGACCCAGTACTTC
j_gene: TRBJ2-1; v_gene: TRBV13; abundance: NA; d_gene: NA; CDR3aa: CASSLGRAAGEQFF; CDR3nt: TGTGCCAGCAGCTTAGGCAGGGCGGCGGGTGAGCAGTTCTTC
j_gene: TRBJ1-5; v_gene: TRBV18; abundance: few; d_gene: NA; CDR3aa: CASSPSRDQPQHF; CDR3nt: TGTGCCAGCTCACCGTCAAGGGATCAGCCCCAGCATTTT
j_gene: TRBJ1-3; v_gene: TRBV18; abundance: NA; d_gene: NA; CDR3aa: CASSPYLRGSGNTIYF; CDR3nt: TGTGCCAGCTCACCATACCTTAGGGGGAGCGGAAACACCATATATTTT